The clone carrying this T cell receptor (beta chain) was detected ten times or more. Its antigen is unknown. This CDR3 region has 11 residues. Germline V gene sequence: CDR1 MDHEN, CDR2 SYDVKM. V dropped 6 bases and J dropped 15 bases, with 15 bases sitting between them. This specimen comes from a study of beta chain features in type 1 diabetes. Study-wide findings and caveats: Any role of HLA type in TCRB rearrangement remained unresolved here. In all four CD4+ subsets, TCRB CDR3 length was significantly, moderately reduced in type 1 diabetes.

Isolated RNA was reverse transcribed in full, so expressed TCRB transcripts were sequenced. The method was immunoSEQ multiplex PCR; TCRdb's version includes in-frame clones alone and lacks a portion of them. Of roughly 500,000 clones in the sample, 10% to 12% were seen once. The source material was naive CD4+ T cells from blood. The genes are TRBV28 and TRBJ2-1; possible D gene TRBD2, 5 bases. This TCR was recovered from a young woman in good health. CDR3 bases: TGTGCCAGCAGCCCCAGAGGGATGGTGTTCTTC. It codes for CASSPRGMVFF.